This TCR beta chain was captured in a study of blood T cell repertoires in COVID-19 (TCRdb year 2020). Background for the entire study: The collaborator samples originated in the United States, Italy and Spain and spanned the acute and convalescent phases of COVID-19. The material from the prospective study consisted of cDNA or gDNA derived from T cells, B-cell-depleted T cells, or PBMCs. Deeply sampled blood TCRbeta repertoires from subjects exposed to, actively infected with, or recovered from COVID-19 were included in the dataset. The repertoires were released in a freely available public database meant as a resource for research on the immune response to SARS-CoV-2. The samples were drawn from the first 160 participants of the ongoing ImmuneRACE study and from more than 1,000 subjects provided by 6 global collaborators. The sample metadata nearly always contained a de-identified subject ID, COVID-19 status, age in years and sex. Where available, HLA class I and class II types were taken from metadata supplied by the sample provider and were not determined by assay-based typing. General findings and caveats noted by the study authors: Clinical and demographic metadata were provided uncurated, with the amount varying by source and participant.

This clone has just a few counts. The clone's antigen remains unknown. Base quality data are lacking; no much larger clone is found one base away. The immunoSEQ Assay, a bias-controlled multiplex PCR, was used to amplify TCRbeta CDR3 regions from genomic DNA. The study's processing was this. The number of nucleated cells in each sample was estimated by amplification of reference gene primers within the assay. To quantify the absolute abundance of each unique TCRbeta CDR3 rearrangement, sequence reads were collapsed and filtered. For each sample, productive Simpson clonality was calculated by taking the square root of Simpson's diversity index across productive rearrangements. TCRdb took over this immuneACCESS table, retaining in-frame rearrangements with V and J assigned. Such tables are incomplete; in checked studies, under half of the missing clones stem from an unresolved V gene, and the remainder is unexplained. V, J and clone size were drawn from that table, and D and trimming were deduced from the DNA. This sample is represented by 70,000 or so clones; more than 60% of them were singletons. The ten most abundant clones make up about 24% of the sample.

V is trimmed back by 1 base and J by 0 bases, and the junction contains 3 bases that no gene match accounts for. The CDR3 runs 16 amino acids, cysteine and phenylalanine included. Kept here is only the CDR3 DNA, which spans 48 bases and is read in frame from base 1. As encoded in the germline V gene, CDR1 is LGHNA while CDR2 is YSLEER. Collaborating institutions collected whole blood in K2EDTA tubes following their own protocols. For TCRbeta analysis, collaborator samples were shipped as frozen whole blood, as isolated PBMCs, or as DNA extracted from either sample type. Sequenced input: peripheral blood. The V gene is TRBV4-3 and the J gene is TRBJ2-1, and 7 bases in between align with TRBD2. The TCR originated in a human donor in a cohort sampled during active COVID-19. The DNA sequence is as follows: TGCGCCAGCAGCCAAGCGGGAGGCCCCTCCTACAATGAGCAGTTCTTC. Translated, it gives CASSQAGGPSYNEQFF.